This T cell receptor beta chain emerged from a study of T cell responses to AZD1222 COVID-19 vaccine. Assay: immunoSEQ multiplex PCR; the TCRdb copy retains only in-frame clones and omits some. The data contain about 150,000 clones, around 90% of them seen just once; the ten biggest clones take up under 20%. The germline V and J ends were trimmed by 8 bases and 1 base, with 11 bases remaining between them. The germline V gene encodes CDR1 MRHNA and CDR2 SNTAGT. CDR3 length: 13 residues. Notes on the study in general: Within unmutated variant regions lay the reported targets of nearly half of spike-specific TCRs. With two AZD1222 doses given, Spike-specific TCR breadth and depth both rose. Donors in the cohort were predominantly white British and more often female, and clonal diversity was possibly underestimated. Among AZD1222 vaccinees, only five to seven were seropositive at baseline.

A remark on this clone: Its antigen remains unidentified.

This chain connects TRBV6-4 to TRBJ1-1; a possible D gene is TRBD1 (5 bases). This receptor was identified in an adult in good health. The input for sequencing was peripheral blood, taken on day 0 of AZD1222 vaccination. CDR3 nucleotides: TGTGCCAGCGCGTGGGACCAGAACACTGAAGCTTTCTTT. This encodes CASAWDQNTEAFF.